The T cell receptor (beta chain) under discussion was sequenced for a study of blood T cell repertoires in COVID-19. Background on the study: From T cells, B-cell-depleted T cells, or PBMCs came the material, which was cDNA or gDNA.

Profiled with immunoSEQ multiplex PCR; TCRdb holds only in-frame clones, not every one. Of a few hundred thousand clones listed, 80% to 90% are singletons. The CDR3 totals 13 residues. Germline assignment: CDR1 ENHRY and CDR2 SYGVKD. Trimming cost V 2 bases and J 6 bases, with 10 bases left between them. The rearrangement uses TRBV10-3 and TRBJ1-2; D uncertain. The sequence was collected from a woman aged 50 to 60 with acute or convalescent COVID-19. The sample was peripheral blood. The CDR3 DNA is TGTGCCATCAGTGAGGGGCAGGTCGATGGCTACACCTTC. It translates to CAISEGQVDGYTF.